Listed below are T cell receptor beta chains from one sample, sequenced in a study of T cells in Graves' hyperthyroidism and ophthalmopathy. TCRdb passed the multiplex PCR reads through MiXCR, listing each CDR3 protein once. The sample includes 350,000 to 400,000 distinct CDR3 sequences, just under 15% of them seen just once. Sequenced material: blood. Receptors were obtained from a woman in her 30s with Graves' hyperthyroidism. The CDR3 runs from the conserved cysteine through the conserved F or W. A D gene is named only where the DNA matches it firmly. The size entry is marked missing in some rows and otherwise reads once, few, many or a size class.

J,D,size,V,CDR3,DNA
TRBJ1-1,-,many,TRBV2,CASSGSTEAFF,TGTGCCAGCAGTGGAAGCACTGAAGCTTTCTTT
TRBJ2-3,-,-,TRBV4-1,CASSPLEDTSTDTQYF,TGCGCCAGCAGCCCATTGGAGGACACAAGCACAGATACGCAGTATTTT
TRBJ2-1,-,-,TRBV12-5,CASGLSRGNEQFF,TGTGCTAGTGGTTTGAGTAGGGGGAATGAGCAGTTCTTC
TRBJ1-1,-,many,TRBV2,CASSEYRNTEAFF,TGTGCCAGCAGTGAATACCGGAACACTGAAGCTTTCTTT
TRBJ2-7,-,many,TRBV3-1,CASSQYGLYEQYF,TGTGCCAGCAGCCAATATGGTCTCTACGAGCAGTACTTC
TRBJ2-1,-,many,TRBV27,CASSLFVPIYNEQFF,TGTGCCAGCAGTTTATTTGTCCCTATTTACAATGAGCAGTTCTTC
TRBJ2-5,TRBD2,few,TRBV25-1,CASSEAGGWETQYF,TGTGCCAGCAGTGAAGCGGGAGGGTGGGAGACCCAGTACTTC
TRBJ2-1,-,many,TRBV5-8,CASSLRSGNNEQFF,TGTGCCAGCAGCCTTCGCTCCGGAAACAATGAGCAGTTCTTC
TRBJ1-4,-,many,TRBV5-1,CASSLEGTNEKLFF,TGCGCCAGCAGCTTGGAAGGAACTAATGAAAAACTGTTTTTT
TRBJ1-6,-,-,TRBV7-2,CASSLNGPGANSPLHF,TGTGCCAGCAGCTTAAATGGGCCAGGAGCCAATTCACCCCTCCACTTT
TRBJ2-5,TRBD2,many,TRBV3-1,CASSHPASGREETQYF,TGTGCCAGCAGCCACCCAGCTAGCGGGAGGGAAGAGACCCAGTACTTC
TRBJ1-1,TRBD1,-,TRBV6-5,CASSYGTGRLGNTEAFF,TGTGCCAGCAGTTACGGGACAGGGAGGTTGGGGAACACTGAAGCTTTCTTT
TRBJ2-7,TRBD1,many,TRBV28,CASSPSTGQGINEQYF,TGTGCCAGCAGCCCCTCTACGGGACAGGGGATAAACGAGCAGTACTTC
TRBJ2-7,-,-,TRBV9,CASSKSGTHYEQYF,TGTGCCAGCAGCAAATCCGGGACACATTACGAGCAGTACTTC
TRBJ1-5,TRBD1,-,TRBV4-1,CASSQPDRGRGQPQHF,TGCGCCAGCAGCCAACCTGACAGGGGTCGGGGTCAGCCCCAGCATTTT
TRBJ1-2,TRBD1,few,TRBV28,CASRPGGTVANYGYTF,TGTGCCAGCAGGCCTGGCGGGACAGTAGCTAACTATGGCTACACCTTC
TRBJ2-3,-,-,TRBV27,CASSLRGEKDTQYF,TGTGCCAGCAGTTTACGGGGAGAGAAAGATACGCAGTATTTT
TRBJ2-3,TRBD1,many,TRBV7-8,CASSLGLWGQGPSTDTQYF,TGTGCCAGCAGCTTAGGCTTGTGGGGACAGGGCCCTAGCACAGATACGCAGTATTTT
TRBJ2-5,TRBD2,many,TRBV6-1,CASSRWGEGQETQYF,TGTGCCAGCAGCCGTTGGGGGGAGGGCCAAGAGACCCAGTACTTC
TRBJ2-1,TRBD1,-,TRBV7-2,CASSPDGTGSHNEQFF,TGTGCCAGCAGCCCCGACGGGACAGGGTCGCACAATGAGCAGTTCTTC
TRBJ2-3,TRBD2,once,TRBV5-1,CASSPLTGGTKDTQYF,TGCGCCAGCAGCCCTTTGACGGGAGGCACCAAAGATACGCAGTATTTT
TRBJ2-4,-,many,TRBV20-1,CSARDGGEESDIQYF,TGCAGTGCTAGAGATGGGGGCGAGGAATCGGACATTCAGTACTTC
TRBJ2-7,TRBD2,few,TRBV20-1,CSARVLAAVIYEQYF,TGCAGTGCTAGAGTCCTAGCGGCCGTAATCTACGAGCAGTACTTC
TRBJ1-2,-,few,TRBV4-1,CASSPVGGFYGYTF,TGCGCCAGCAGCCCTGTGGGCGGATTCTATGGCTACACCTTC
TRBJ2-1,-,-,TRBV5-1,CASSLRSGGNNEQFF,TGCGCCAGCAGCTTGAGGAGTGGGGGTAACAATGAGCAGTTCTTC
TRBJ2-3,-,few,TRBV19,CASSILPGTLGGDTQYF,TGTGCCAGTAGTATCCTCCCAGGGACCCTCGGGGGAGATACGCAGTATTTT
TRBJ2-4,-,many,TRBV6-6,CASFYAVGQGWGLAKNIQYF,TGTGCCAGCTTCTACGCTGTCGGGCAGGGATGGGGTCTAGCCAAAAACATTCAGTACTTC
TRBJ2-5,-,many,TRBV12-3/TRBV12-4,CASSPWAQLNQETQYF,TGTGCCAGCAGTCCCTGGGCACAGCTCAATCAAGAGACCCAGTACTTC
TRBJ2-1,TRBD2,few,TRBV7-6,CASQALAGDEQFF,TGTGCCAGCCAGGCTCTAGCGGGAGATGAGCAGTTCTTC
TRBJ2-7,-,many,TRBV2,CASAYFSYEQYF,TGTGCCAGCGCGTACTTCTCCTACGAGCAGTACTTC
TRBJ1-6,-,many,TRBV2,CASGEARPNSPLHF,TGTGCCAGCGGGGAGGCCAGGCCGAATTCACCCCTCCACTTT
TRBJ2-7,-,-,TRBV4-2,CASSQLTLSEQYF,TGTGCCAGCAGCCAACTGACTTTGAGCGAGCAGTACTTC
TRBJ2-3,-,-,TRBV6-6,CASSYFQDSGSTDTQYF,TGTGCCAGCAGTTACTTCCAAGACTCCGGGAGCACAGATACGCAGTATTTT
TRBJ1-3,-,-,TRBV28,CASSEFVGNTIYF,TGTGCCAGCAGTGAATTCGTTGGAAACACCATATATTTT
TRBJ2-5,TRBD1,many,TRBV7-3,CASSPVGRTGAETQYF,TGTGCCAGCAGCCCGGTCGGTCGGACAGGGGCCGAGACCCAGTACTTC
TRBJ2-7,-,few,TRBV19,CASSTQGLSYEQYF,TGTGCCAGTAGTACGCAGGGTCTCTCCTACGAGCAGTACTTC
TRBJ1-2,-,-,TRBV6-1,CASTLAAQPNYGYTF,TGTGCCAGCACTTTGGCCGCGCAGCCTAACTATGGCTACACCTTC
TRBJ2-5,-,-,TRBV4-1,CASSQEWRGGRETQYF,TGCGCCAGCAGCCAAGAGTGGCGTGGGGGGCGAGAGACCCAGTACTTC
TRBJ2-1,TRBD1,few,TRBV14,CASNHLAGGHTFYNEQFF,TGTGCCAGCAACCACCTCGCAGGGGGCCATACCTTCTACAATGAGCAGTTCTTC
TRBJ2-7,TRBD1,few,TRBV27,CASSSDREAYEQYF,TGTGCCAGCAGTTCGGACAGGGAAGCCTACGAGCAGTACTTC
TRBJ2-1,TRBD2,many,TRBV7-2,CASSPTVAGSEQFF,TGTGCCAGCAGCCCAACTGTAGCGGGATCTGAGCAGTTCTTC
TRBJ2-3,-,-,TRBV10-1,CASSPPGARDTQYF,TGCGCCAGCAGCCCTCCTGGGGCGAGGGATACGCAGTATTTT
TRBJ2-3,-,few,TRBV18,CASSPSWRDTQYF,TGTGCCAGCTCACCAAGTTGGAGGGATACGCAGTATTTT
TRBJ2-7,-,many,TRBV28,CASSTTAGLYEQYF,TGTGCCAGCAGCACTACCGCGGGACTCTACGAGCAGTACTTC
TRBJ2-1,-,-,TRBV11-2,CASSLDSRGRGISYNEQFF,TGTGCCAGCAGCTTAGACTCCCGCGGACGAGGAATCTCCTACAATGAGCAGTTCTTC